This T cell receptor (beta chain) was recovered during a study of blood T cell repertoires in COVID-19. Study in general: Donors in the United States, Italy and Spain gave samples during acute or convalescent COVID-19. From T cells, B-cell-depleted T cells, or PBMCs came the material, which was cDNA or gDNA.

Trimming left V 0 bases short and J 1 base short, with 8 bases between. The germline V gene has CDR1 SGHRS and CDR2 YFSETQ. The CDR3 contains 15 residues. Per the original data handling: Estimation of nucleated cell counts relied on the amplification of reference gene primers. Some clones are missing from TCRdb's copy, which holds only in-frame ones; the method was immunoSEQ multiplex PCR. D and trimming were read from the DNA, whereas the V and J calls and clone size are those reported in that table. The sample lists approximately 150,000 clones, around 81% seen once, with roughly 4.7% in the top ten.

Specimen: peripheral blood. The chain has TRBV5-1 and TRBJ1-5; tentatively, D is TRBD1 (6 bases). The receptor's source is a woman in her forties or fifties with acute or convalescent COVID-19. CDR3 in amino acids: CASSLEGHSNQPQHF. The CDR3 DNA reads as TGCGCCAGCAGCTTGGAGGGACACAGCAATCAGCCCCAGCATTTT.